The 23 T cell receptor beta chains listed next were all sequenced from one sample in a study of T-cell reconstitution after alpha-beta-depleted transplantation in children listed by TCRdb under 2016. The library was obtained by PCR. Instrument used: Illumina HiSeq 2500. TCR library preparation used molecular barcoding, with unique molecular identifiers applied to normalize quantification of the TCRbeta repertoire. TCRdb trimmed public reads at Q25 via fastp, called clones via MiXCR and kept in-frame beta chains. Rows are combined by CDR3 protein, so each entry shows the most common genes and DNA. Within this sample are roughly 500,000 distinct CDR3 sequences, with around 12% of them counted one time only. The ten largest clonotypes hold less than 6.5% of the sample. The specimen was PBMCs from the stem cell graft donor, collected from the stem cell graft. The receptors originated from a human donor who donated a stem cell graft to a child with combined immunodeficiency.

At least ten counts were recorded for this clonotype. The rearrangement uses TRBV7-2 and TRBJ2-7; a weak D match, TRBD2 (5 bases). Germline loops: CDR1 SGHTA, CDR2 FQGNSA. This CDR3 spans 13 amino acids. V was pared by 2 bases and J by 7 bases, with 12 bases between. CDR3 in amino acids: CASSLPTRGEQYF. CDR3 nucleotide sequence: TGTGCCAGCAGCTTACCAACCCGGGGAGAGCAGTACTTC. The full variable domain, with the rest looked up from reference TRBV7-2 and TRBJ2-7, is GAGVSQSPSNKVTEKGKDVELRCDPISGHTALYWYRQSLGQGLEFLIYFQGNSAPDKSGLPSDRFSAERTGGSVSTLTIQRTQQEDSAVYLCASSLPTRGEQYFGPGTRLTVT.

The sample holds many counts of this clonotype. The rearrangement uses TRBV24-1 and TRBJ2-7; the match to TRBD1 covers 7 bases. J was trimmed by 6 bases and V by 7 bases; bases with no gene match: 8. The germline CDR1 and CDR2 sequences are KGHDR and SFDVKD. The CDR3 contains 13 residues. The CDR3 region is CATSHRGSAEQYF. Written as DNA, the CDR3 is TGTGCCACCAGCCACAGGGGAAGTGCCGAGCAGTACTTC.

This clonotype has a handful of counts. V and J are TRBV20-1 and TRBJ2-2, with TRBD2 as a possible D gene (5 bases). The CDR3 runs 14 residues. V was pared by 1 base and J by 3 bases, with 9 bases between. CDR1 and CDR2 from the germline V gene are DFQATT and SNEGSKA (reference sequence). The CDR3 region has the DNA TGCAGTGCTAGAGGCGGGTATGACACCGGGGAGCTGTTTTTT. Amino acid sequence: CSARGGYDTGELFF.

The J gene is TRBJ2-1, the V gene TRBV12-3 or TRBV12-4; D perhaps matches TRBD1 (6 bases). The CDR3 contains 15 residues. V was clipped by 7 bases and J by 6 bases, with 19 bases between them. CDR3 sequence reads: CASNPYREPFNEQFF. The CDR3 DNA reads TGTGCCAGCAACCCCTACAGGGAGCCCTTCAATGAGCAGTTCTTC.

This clonotype was picked up a small number of times. The chain joins TRBV6-5 to TRBJ1-5; D is perhaps TRBD1 (5 bases). CDR3 length: 14 residues. Trimming shortened V by 2 bases and J by 7 bases, and 12 bases separated the two germline ends. The V gene's germline CDR1 is MNHEY and CDR2 SVGAGI. The CDR3 bases are TGTGCCAGCAGTTACCCTGTCGACAGCCAGCCCCAGCATTTT. Translated, it gives CASSYPVDSQPQHF.

In its sample, this clonotype was seen a few times. The chain links TRBV14 to TRBJ1-2; 9 bases fit TRBD1. Germline V gene data show CDR1 as SGHDN and CDR2 as FVKESK. The CDR3 runs 16 residues. J gave up 5 bases and V 2 bases, and 9 bases lay outside the gene matches. The CDR3 is CASSQRGATGGYGYTF. The DNA of the CDR3 is TGTGCCAGCAGCCAAAGAGGGGCGACAGGGGGTTATGGCTACACCTTC.

This rearrangement joins TRBV12-3 or TRBV12-4 to TRBJ2-7; a weak D match, TRBD2 (6 bases). The CDR3 totals 14 residues. Trimming stripped 7 bases from V and 0 bases from J, with 13 bases between. This CDR3 is CASKFGGSSYEQYF. CDR3 DNA sequence: TGTGCCAGCAAATTCGGGGGAAGCTCCTACGAGCAGTACTTC.

The rearrangement joins TRBV11-3 to TRBJ1-1; no definite D call. Trimming removed 3 bases from V and 0 bases from J, with 8 bases in between. The CDR3 is 14 amino acids. In germline, CDR1 is SGHNT, CDR2 YENEEA. CDR3 loop: CASSFPQVNTEAFF. In nucleotides, the CDR3 is TGTGCCAGCAGCTTCCCCCAGGTGAACACTGAAGCTTTCTTT. Drawing the rest from reference TRBV11-3 and TRBJ1-1, the complete variable domain is EAGVVQSPRYKIIEKKQPVAFWCNPISGHNTLYWYLQNLGQGPELLIRYENEEAVDDSQLPKDRFSAERLKGVDSTLKIQPAELGDSAVYLCASSFPQVNTEAFFGQGTRLTVV.

The CDR3 region has the DNA TGTGCCAGCAACTACGCCGGACTAGTTGGCGAGACCCAGTACTTC. Its translation: CASNYAGLVGETQYF. The V call is TRBV12-3 or TRBV12-4, the J call TRBJ2-5; TRBD2 aligns across 7 bases. Trimming took 7 bases from V and 5 from J; bases not matched to a gene: 13. The CDR3 spans 15 residues.

The J gene is TRBJ2-6, the V gene TRBV7-9; D assignment may be TRBD1 or TRBD2 (6 bases each). This CDR3 spans 16 amino acids. Germline CDR1 and CDR2: SEHNR and FQNEAQ (reference sequence). Trimming pared 5 bases from V and 2 bases from J, leaving 13 bases between. The CDR3 DNA reads as TGTGCCAGCAGCCCCCCGGGGGCAGCTGGGGCCAACGTCCTGACTTTC. This codes for CASSPPGAAGANVLTF. Complete variable domain (other parts from reference TRBV7-9 and TRBJ2-6): DTGVSQNPRHKITKRGQNVTFRCDPISEHNRLYWYRQTLGQGPEFLTYFQNEAQLEKSRLLSDRFSAERPKGSFSTLEIQRTEQGDSAMYLCASSPPGAAGANVLTFGAGSRLTVL.

V is TRBV20-1 and J is TRBJ2-7; TRBD2 matches at 9 bases. After removal of 6 bases from V and 0 bases from J, the junction contained 9 bases not matched to a gene. The germline V gene has CDR1 DFQATT and CDR2 SNEGSKA (reference sequence). This CDR3 contains 15 residues. DNA for the CDR3: TGCAGTGCATCATTGGCGGGGGGGGCCTCCTACGAGCAGTACTTC. Encoded protein: CSASLAGGASYEQYF.

The V gene is TRBV30, the J gene TRBJ2-5; 8 bases are shared with TRBD1. Germline CDR1 reads GTSNPN; CDR2 reads SVGIG (reference sequence). The CDR3 has 14 residues. The V gene end was trimmed by 1 base and the J gene end by 5 bases; junction bases not matched to a gene: 6. The CDR3 loop is CAWSAAGGFETQYF. As DNA, the CDR3 is TGTGCCTGGAGTGCGGCAGGGGGCTTCGAGACCCAGTACTTC.

The chain is built from TRBV20-1 and TRBJ2-5; either TRBD1 or TRBD2 may supply D (5 bases each). The CDR3 has 13 residues. Trimming shortened V by 4 bases and J by 1 base, and 10 bases separated the two germline ends. Germline V lookup: CDR1 DFQATT, CDR2 SNEGSKA (reference sequence). CDR3 nucleotides: TGCAGTGCTATACACGGGACCCAAGAGACCCAGTACTTC. Its protein product is CSAIHGTQETQYF.

The rearrangement links TRBV30 to TRBJ1-1; D uncertain. Germline-derived CDR1 and CDR2 are GTSNPN and SVGIG (reference sequence). This CDR3 spans 15 amino acids. Between the trimmed V and J ends, which lost 3 bases and 0 bases, there was a span of 14 bases. CDR3 amino acids: CAWRKSLQMNTEAFF. The CDR3 DNA is TGTGCCTGGAGGAAATCTTTACAAATGAACACTGAAGCTTTCTTT. The entire variable domain, with the rest obtained from reference TRBV30 and TRBJ1-1, is as follows: SQTIHQWPATLVQPVGSPLSLECTVEGTSNPNLYWYRQAAGRGLQLLFYSVGIGQISSEVPQNLSASRPQDRQFILSSKKLLLSDSGFYLCAWRKSLQMNTEAFFGQGTRLTVV.

The J gene is TRBJ2-2, the V gene TRBV12-3 or TRBV12-4, with unresolved D. There are 13 residues in the CDR3. Deletions cut 5 bases from V and 7 bases from J, with 11 bases between. In DNA form, the CDR3 reads TGTGCCAGCAGTCCCATAAGGAGCGGGGAGCTGTTTTTT. Translation gives CASSPIRSGELFF.

In its sample, this clonotype was seen a few times. The chain couples TRBV4-3 to TRBJ2-1; D is unresolved. With 0 bases removed from V and 3 bases from J, the gap between germline ends came to 12 bases. The germline gives CDR1 LGHNA, CDR2 YSLEER. This CDR3 comprises 16 residues. CDR3 amino acids: CASSQESGNYYNEQFF. CDR3 nucleotides: TGCGCCAGCAGCCAAGAGTCCGGAAATTACTACAATGAGCAGTTCTTC.

On this clonotype itself: The limits of the CDR3 on the DNA are not certain, so only TCRdb's listed CDR3 is given. This rearrangement joins TRBV2 to TRBJ1-5; the table's D call of TRBD1 was not tested on the DNA. In germline, CDR1 is SNHLY, CDR2 FYNNEI. Both ends counted, the CDR3 spans 14 residues. CDR3: CASSEVVGTGALGF.

This clonotype came up a few times. The chain employs TRBV5-1 and TRBJ1-6, with D tentatively TRBD1 (5 bases). The CDR3 contains 15 residues. The V end lost 4 bases, the J end lost 3 bases, and 11 bases lay between the germline ends. Germline V lookup: CDR1 SGHRS, CDR2 YFSETQ. The CDR3 sequence: CASSPTTGYNSPLHF. The CDR3 DNA follows: TGCGCCAGCAGCCCAACAACAGGCTATAATTCACCCCTCCACTTT. Supplemented by reference TRBV5-1 and TRBJ1-6, the full variable domain reads KAGVTQTPRYLIKTRGQQVTLSCSPISGHRSVSWYQQTPGQGLQFLFEYFSETQRNKGNFPGRFSGRQFSNSRSEMNVSTLELGDSALYLCASSPTTGYNSPLHFGNGTRLTVT.

J is TRBJ2-5 and V is TRBV7-2, with D possibly being TRBD1 (5 bases). Deletions cut 4 bases from V and 4 bases from J, with 16 bases between. CDR1 and CDR2 (germline): SGHTA, FQGNSA. This CDR3 has 15 residues. The CDR3 region has the DNA TGTGCCAGCAGCTCATTCTCACAGGCGCGAGAGACCCAGTACTTC. Translating it yields CASSSFSQARETQYF. Drawing the rest from reference TRBV7-2 and TRBJ2-5, the complete variable domain is GAGVSQSPSNKVTEKGKDVELRCDPISGHTALYWYRQSLGQGLEFLIYFQGNSAPDKSGLPSDRFSAERTGGSVSTLTIQRTQQEDSAVYLCASSSFSQARETQYFGPGTRLLVL.

The table lists this clonotype with many counts. This sequence joins TRBV20-1 and TRBJ2-3, with a weak D call TRBD2 (7 bases). The CDR3 runs 16 residues. The germline CDR1 and CDR2 sequences are DFQATT and SNEGSKA (reference sequence). The V and J ends lost 6 bases and 0 bases respectively, with 19 bases between them. The CDR3 loop reads CSAEARRGASTDTQYF. The CDR3 DNA reads TGCAGTGCAGAAGCTCGACGGGGGGCAAGCACAGATACGCAGTATTTT.

V and J are TRBV29-1 and TRBJ1-2; TRBD1 might be the D (6 bases). This CDR3 spans 12 amino acids. With 6 bases removed from V and 6 bases from J, the gap between germline ends came to 14 bases. CDR1 and CDR2 from the germline V gene are SQVTM and ANQGSEA. CDR3 DNA: TGCAGCGTCGCCGGGACACTCAATGGCTACACCTTC. It is translated as CSVAGTLNGYTF.

The chain combines TRBV6-5 with TRBJ2-1; D perhaps matches TRBD2 (6 bases). CDR3 length: 16 residues. Germline V lookup: CDR1 MNHEY, CDR2 SVGAGI. Trimming took off 2 bases at V and 3 bases at J, with 14 bases between the two ends. The DNA of the CDR3 is TGTGCCAGCAGTTACGGGTTGGGGGGAGGCTACAATGAGCAGTTCTTC. Its translation is CASSYGLGGGYNEQFF.

This clonotype was counted a few times. The rearrangement joins TRBV5-6 to TRBJ2-7; D is perhaps TRBD1 (6 bases). CDR3 length equals 14 residues. Trimming shortened V by 2 bases and J by 1 base, and 10 bases separated the two germline ends. Looked up from germline, CDR1 is SGHDT and CDR2 is YYEEEE. The CDR3 sequence: CASSFQGWSYEQYF. CDR3 sequence (DNA): TGTGCCAGCAGCTTTCAGGGGTGGTCCTACGAGCAGTACTTC. Drawing the rest from reference TRBV5-6 and TRBJ2-7, the complete variable domain is DAGVTQSPTHLIKTRGQQVTLRCSPKSGHDTVSWYQQALGQGPQFIFQYYEEEERQRGNFPDRFSGHQFPNYSSELNVNALLLGDSALYLCASSFQGWSYEQYFGPGTRLTVT.